The clone carrying this T cell receptor (beta chain) was observed a handful of times. Its antigen is undetermined. CD4+ cells of the naive, central memory, regulatory and stem cell-like memory types were sorted via CD45RO/CCR7/CD25/CD127/CD95/CD27. Sorted cells reached over 98% purity in every population. This entry is derived from a study of beta chain features in type 1 diabetes. Points from the study as a whole: More deletions and fewer insertions at VDJ junctions were found in patients with type 1 diabetes. When Type 1 diabetes patients were examined, their TCRB CDR3s proved moderately but significantly shorter in all four CD4+ subsets.

V lost 7 bases and J lost 2, with 15 bases in between. From germline, CDR1 is SGHTS and CDR2 YDEGEE. This CDR3 has 14 residues. The study reverse transcribed the entire isolated RNA, so it sequenced expressed TCRB transcripts. TCRdb's table, derived via immunoSEQ multiplex PCR, lists solely in-frame clones and lacks some. Of a few hundred thousand clones listed, roughly 13% were seen once; the top ten hold roughly 0.015%. The chain combines TRBV5-8 with TRBJ2-5; D gene unclear. Input material: naive CD4+ T cells from blood. The receptor comes from a woman between 18 and 29 years old with type 1 diabetes. CDR3 protein: CASSPRLLQETQYF. DNA of the CDR3: TGTGCCAGCTCGCCCCGACTGCTACAAGAGACCCAGTACTTC.